Below are 26 T cell receptor beta chains sequenced from a single sample in a study of glioma-infiltrating T cells. Using RNA template, CDR3s of TCR alpha and beta were amplified with iRepertoire arm-PCR. TCRdb used MiXCR to reprocess the multiplex PCR reads, holding one entry per CDR3 protein. The top ten clones hold 20% to 25% of a sample with approximately 190,000 distinct CDR3 sequences, over 25% of them seen once. Material: glioma tissue, nonneoplastic brain tissue, or PBMCs (not recorded which). The receptor set was obtained from a human donor with low-grade glioma or glioblastoma, undergoing nonglioma brain surgery, or in good health (not recorded which).

The rearrangement joins TRBV11-2 to TRBJ2-3, with 15 bases identical to TRBD2. The CDR3 consists of 18 residues. V lost 0 bases and J lost 8; bases outside the gene matches: 9. Germline-derived CDR1 and CDR2 are SGHAT and FQNNGV. In DNA, the CDR3 is TGTGCCAGCAGCTTAGATCAGGGACTAGCGGGAGGTTCCGGTACGCAGTATTTT. Its protein is CASSLDQGLAGGSGTQYF.

A few counts support this clonotype. This chain joins TRBV12-3 or TRBV12-4 and TRBJ2-3; TRBD2 aligns across 8 bases. V shed 3 bases, J shed 5 bases, and the junction held 7 bases outside the gene matches. The CDR3 has 15 amino acids. The DNA for the CDR3 is TGTGCCAGCAGTTTCAGCGGGAGCAATAAAGATACGCAGTATTTT. This translates into CASSFSGSNKDTQYF.

As to this clonotype: Compared with germline, one end of the junction differs, possibly owing to a read error. J is TRBJ1-1 and V is TRBV27, with TRBD1 matching 7 bases. The length of the CDR3 is 15 residues. Looked up from germline, CDR1 is MNHEY and CDR2 is SMNVEV (reference sequence). CDR3 region: CVSSIADRWNTEAFF. CDR3 nucleotides: TGTGTCAGCAGTATCGCGGACAGGTGGAACACTGAAGCTTTCTTT.

This clonotype was seen more than once but under ten times. The chain is built from TRBV27 and TRBJ2-7, with D possibly TRBD2 on 6 matching bases. V was cut by 5 bases and J by 1 base, with 12 bases left in between. Germline lookup yields CDR1 MNHEY and CDR2 SMNVEV (reference sequence). The CDR3 runs 14 residues. CDR3 in DNA: TGTGCCAGCAGTCCAGGAGGGGTTTCCTACGAGCAGTACTTC. It encodes CASSPGGVSYEQYF.

This clonotype has a handful of counts. The chain combines TRBV12-3 or TRBV12-4 with TRBJ1-5, with 8 bases matching TRBD1. This CDR3 comprises 15 residues. Unmatched junction bases numbered 8, after V lost 8 bases and J lost 2 bases. CDR3 bases: TGTGCCAGCGCTCGAGACAGGGGAGGCAATCAGCCCCAGCATTTT. It translates to CASARDRGGNQPQHF.

This clonotype was seen repeatedly, ten times or more. This chain links TRBV29-1 with TRBJ2-1, with D tentatively TRBD1 (5 bases). The CDR3 loop spans 12 amino acids. V was clipped by 5 bases and J by 5 bases, with 10 bases between them. Germline lookup yields CDR1 SQVTM and CDR2 ANQGSEA. CDR3 residues: CSVSDSDNEQFF. CDR3 bases: TGCAGCGTTTCTGACAGTGACAATGAGCAGTTCTTC.

There are many counts of this clonotype. The chain recombines TRBV20-1 with TRBJ2-7; D is unclear. The V end was cut by 5 bases, the J end by 1 base, with 12 bases between. Germline-derived CDR1 and CDR2 are DFQATT and SNEGSKA (reference sequence). This CDR3 is 13 amino acids long. The CDR3 region is CSAGPDESYEQYF. CDR3 DNA: TGCAGTGCTGGCCCCGACGAATCCTACGAGCAGTACTTC.

The table lists this clonotype with many counts. The chain employs TRBV20-1 and TRBJ1-1, with 10 bases matching TRBD1. CDR3 length equals 14 residues. Germline assignment: CDR1 DFQATT and CDR2 SNEGSKA (reference sequence). Germline trimming cut 5 bases from V and 1 base from J; bases unmatched to any gene: 4. The CDR3 nucleotides read TGCAGTGCTCCTCGGACAGGGGGGAACACTGAAGCTTTCTTT. As protein: CSAPRTGGNTEAFF.

The chain recombines TRBV29-1 with TRBJ1-1, with 7 bases fitting TRBD1. Germline V gives CDR1 SQVTM, CDR2 ANQGSEA. V was pared by 6 bases and J by 1 base, with 8 bases of the junction left unmatched. CDR3 length: 14 amino acids. The CDR3 sequence is CSVKQGNGNTEAFF. The CDR3 DNA reads as TGCAGCGTAAAACAGGGGAATGGGAACACTGAAGCTTTCTTT.

This clonotype has ten or more counts. This chain uses TRBV6-2 or TRBV6-3 with TRBJ2-1, with 15 bases aligning to TRBD2. The CDR3 sequence is 12 residues long. CDR1 is MNHEY, CDR2 SVGEGT, per germline. Germline trimming cut 6 bases from V and 15 bases from J; bases unmatched to any gene: 3. The CDR3 protein is CASRGTSGRRFF. The DNA of the CDR3 is TGTGCCAGCAGGGGGACTAGCGGGAGGAGGTTCTTC.

This clonotype was counted ten times or more. This sequence joins TRBV7-9 and TRBJ2-1; no firm D call. There are 12 residues in the CDR3. Per germline, CDR1 SEHNR and CDR2 FQNEAQ (reference sequence). Trimming shortened V by 8 bases and J by 11 bases, and 16 bases separated the two germline ends. CDR3 coding DNA: TGTGCCAGCCGAGGTAGAATCGATAAGCAGTTCTTC. Translation gives CASRGRIDKQFF. The complete variable domain, with remaining parts taken from reference TRBV7-9 and TRBJ2-1, reads DTGVSQNPRHKITKRGQNVTFRCDPISEHNRLYWYRQTLGQGPEFLTYFQNEAQLEKSRLLSDRFSAERPKGSFSTLEIQRTEQGDSAMYLCASRGRIDKQFFGPGTRLTVL.

Details on this clonotype: One end of the junction fails to match germline, which may point to a read error. V and J are TRBV20-1 and TRBJ2-3; unclear D gene. The germline CDR1 and CDR2 sequences are DFQATT and SNEGSKA (reference sequence). This CDR3 is 15 amino acids long. The CDR3 DNA is TGCAGGGCTAGAGGATTGCGAAGGGACACAGATACGCAGTATTTT. Protein sequence: CRARGLRRDTDTQYF.

This clonotype came up many times. V is TRBV7-8 and J is TRBJ2-2; D perhaps matches TRBD2 (5 bases). Germline CDR1 SGHVS, CDR2 FQNEAQ. The CDR3 sequence is 17 residues long. Trimming took 2 bases from V and 2 from J, leaving 15 bases between them. CDR3 in DNA: TGTGCCAGCAGCTTAACATTTACACTAGTAAACACCGGGGAGCTGTTTTTT. Encoded protein: CASSLTFTLVNTGELFF. The variable domain in full, with the rest retrieved from reference TRBV7-8 and TRBJ2-2, is GAGVSQSPRYKVAKRGQDVALRCDPISGHVSLFWYQQALGQGPEFLTYFQNEAQLDKSGLPSDRFFAERPEGSVSTLKIQRTQQEDSAVYLCASSLTFTLVNTGELFFGEGSRLTVL.

The chain uses TRBV20-1 and TRBJ2-7; TRBD2 agrees at 8 bases. The CDR3 runs to 12 residues. V dropped 7 bases and J dropped 3; count of bases not matched to a gene: 5. The V gene's germline CDR1 is DFQATT and CDR2 SNEGSKA (reference sequence). The CDR3 sequence is CSVTSDIYEQYF. The CDR3 DNA is TGCAGTGTGACTAGCGATATCTACGAGCAGTACTTC.

Comments on this clonotype: This may be a read error, as it is one base from a much larger clone. This chain joins TRBV27 and TRBJ2-2, with D tentatively TRBD2 (6 bases). Trimming removed 4 bases from V and 7 bases from J, with 16 bases in between. The CDR3 is made up of 15 amino acids. Germline loops: CDR1 MNHEY, CDR2 SMNVEV (reference sequence). CDR3 sequence reads: CASSSLTSFHGELFF. CDR3 sequence (DNA): TGTGCCAGCAGTTCCCTAACTAGCTTCCACGGGGAGCTGTTTTTT.

This clonotype was seen many times. The CDR3 reads CASSPLGQSNYGYTF. DNA of the CDR3: TGTGCCAGCAGTCCTCTGGGACAGTCTAACTATGGCTACACCTTC. The rearrangement joins TRBV27 to TRBJ1-2; TRBD1 matches 7 bases. The germline CDR1 and CDR2 sequences are MNHEY and SMNVEV (reference sequence). With V trimmed by 5 bases and J by 0 bases, 6 bases remained unmatched. The CDR3 covers 15 residues.

As for this clonotype: A much larger clone differs by one base, so this may be a read error. V gene TRBV7-2 combines with J gene TRBJ1-1, with D possibly matching TRBD1 (5 bases). Germline CDR1 and CDR2: SGHTA and FQGNSA. The CDR3 spans 12 residues. The CDR3 loop reads CDSSLQRDEAFF. Here the CDR3 DNA reads TGTGACAGCAGCCTCCAAAGGGACGAAGCTTTCTTT.

This clonotype was found a few times. V and J are TRBV2 and TRBJ2-5; 11 bases map to TRBD2. The CDR3 has 15 amino acids. With 6 bases clipped from V and 10 bases from J, the junction kept 13 bases outside the gene matches. Germline V gene sequence: CDR1 SNHLY, CDR2 FYNNEI. CDR3: CASSGLAGQAGVQYF. DNA for the CDR3: TGTGCCAGCAGCGGACTAGCGGGTCAGGCAGGGGTCCAGTACTTC.

This clonotype was observed at least ten times. The chain is built from TRBV28 and TRBJ2-5; D may correspond to TRBD1 or TRBD2 (5 bases each). V lost 3 bases, J lost 4 bases, and 15 bases lay in between. Germline V lookup: CDR1 MDHEN, CDR2 SYDVKM. The CDR3 length is 15 residues. The CDR3 region is CASSFSRRDRETQYF. CDR3 nucleotide sequence: TGTGCCAGCAGTTTTTCCCGCAGGGACCGAGAGACCCAGTACTTC. The full variable domain, rest sourced from reference TRBV28 and TRBJ2-5, is DVKVTQSSRYLVKRTGEKVFLECVQDMDHENMFWYRQDPGLGLRLIYFSYDVKMKEKGDIPEGYSVSREKKERFSLILESASTNQTSMYLCASSFSRRDRETQYFGPGTRLLVL.

This clonotype was seen repeatedly, ten times or more. V and J are TRBV27 and TRBJ1-2; the D is unclear. This CDR3 comprises 13 residues. Germline CDR1 MNHEY, CDR2 SMNVEV (reference sequence). V lost 3 bases and J lost 4, with 9 bases in between. The CDR3 sequence is CASSFDTAYGYTF. CDR3 bases: TGTGCCAGCAGTTTCGACACAGCCTATGGCTACACCTTC.

As concerns this clonotype: A much larger clone is a single base away; this may be a read error. V usage is TRBV28 and J usage is TRBJ2-7; D is possibly TRBD1 (6 bases). Deletions cut 3 bases from V and 2 bases from J, with 8 bases between. The CDR3 sequence is 13 residues long. Germline CDR1 and CDR2: MDHEN and SYDVKM. The CDR3 protein is CASSLGAPYEQYF. CDR3 bases: TGTGCCAGCAGTTTGGGGGCTCCCTACGAGCAGTACTTC.

This clonotype was counted many times. V and J are TRBV4-2 and TRBJ2-2, with D unclear. Germline values: CDR1 LGHNA, CDR2 YNFKEQ. V shed 3 bases and J shed 2 bases, with 13 bases lying between them. The CDR3 extends over 16 amino acids. For the CDR3, the DNA is TGTGCCAGCAGCCAGTACCTAACCGTAAACACCGGGGAGCTGTTTTTT. Encoded protein: CASSQYLTVNTGELFF.

This clonotype was counted many times. The chain is built from TRBV6-1 and TRBJ1-6, with 9 positions matching TRBD1. Per the germline V gene, CDR1 is MNHNS and CDR2 is SASEGT. Losses at the gene ends were 6 bases for V and 11 bases for J; bases not matched to a gene: 8. This CDR3 is built from 14 residues. The CDR3 DNA is TGTGCCAGCAGCCCTGGACAGGGGCGGACACCCCTCCACTTT. Residues: CASSPGQGRTPLHF.

In the case of this clonotype: Mismatch with germline at one junction end may stem from a read error. CDR3 DNA sequence: TGCGCCAGCAGGCTTAGTACAGGGACCTATGGCTACACCTTC. It yields the protein CASRLSTGTYGYTF. The gene calls are TRBV7-9 and TRBJ1-2; D is perhaps TRBD1 (6 bases). Germline CDR1 SEHNR, CDR2 FQNEAQ (reference sequence). The CDR3 contains 14 residues.

This clonotype was seen only a few times. The V call is TRBV30, the J call TRBJ2-7; the D gene could be TRBD1 or TRBD2 (5 bases each). Germline CDR1 is GTSNPN and CDR2 is SVGIG (reference sequence). V was shortened by 2 bases and J by 0 bases, with 11 bases between the two germline ends. This CDR3 comprises 14 residues. This CDR3 reads CAWSSGTVSYEQYF. The CDR3 DNA sequence: TGTGCCTGGAGTTCTGGGACGGTCTCCTACGAGCAGTACTTC.

This clonotype has a count of ten or more. The V and J genes are TRBV20-1 and TRBJ2-3; D is tentatively TRBD1 or TRBD2 (5 bases each). The germline CDR1 and CDR2 sequences are DFQATT and SNEGSKA (reference sequence). V was trimmed by 2 bases and J by 4 bases, leaving 10 bases between them. The CDR3 sequence is 13 residues long. The CDR3 DNA reads TGCAGTGCTAGACGGGACCCCGCAGATACGCAGTATTTT. Its protein product is CSARRDPADTQYF.